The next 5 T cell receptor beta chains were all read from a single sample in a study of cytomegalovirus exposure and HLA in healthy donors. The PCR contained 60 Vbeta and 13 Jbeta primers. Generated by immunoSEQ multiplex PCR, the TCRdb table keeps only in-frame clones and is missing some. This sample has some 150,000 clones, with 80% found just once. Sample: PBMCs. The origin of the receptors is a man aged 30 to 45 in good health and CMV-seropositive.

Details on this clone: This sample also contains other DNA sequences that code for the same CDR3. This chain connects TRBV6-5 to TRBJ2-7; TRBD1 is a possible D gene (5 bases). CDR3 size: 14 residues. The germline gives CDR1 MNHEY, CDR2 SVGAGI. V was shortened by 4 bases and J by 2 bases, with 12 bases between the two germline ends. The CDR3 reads CASSSSTGTYEQYF. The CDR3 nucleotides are TGTGCCAGCAGTTCCTCCACAGGAACCTACGAGCAGTACTTC.

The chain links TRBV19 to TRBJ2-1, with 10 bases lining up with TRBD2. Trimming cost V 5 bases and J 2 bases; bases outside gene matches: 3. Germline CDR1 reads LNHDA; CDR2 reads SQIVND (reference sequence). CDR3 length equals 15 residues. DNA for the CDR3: TGTGCCAGTAGTGTCGGACTAGCGGCCTACAATGAGCAGTTCTTC. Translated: CASSVGLAAYNEQFF.

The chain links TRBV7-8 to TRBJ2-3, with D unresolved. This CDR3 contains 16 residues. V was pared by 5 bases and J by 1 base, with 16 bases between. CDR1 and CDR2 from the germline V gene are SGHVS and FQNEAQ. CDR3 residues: CASSQTDKHRTDTQYF. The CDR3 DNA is TGTGCCAGCAGCCAAACAGATAAACACCGCACAGATACGCAGTATTTT.

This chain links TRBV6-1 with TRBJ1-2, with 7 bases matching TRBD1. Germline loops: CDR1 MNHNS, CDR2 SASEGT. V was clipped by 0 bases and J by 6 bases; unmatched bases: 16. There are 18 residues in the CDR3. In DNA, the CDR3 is TGTGCCAGCAGTGAAGCGACGACAGGGCCCTTCTTCCATCATGGCTACACCTTC. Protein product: CASSEATTGPFFHHGYTF.

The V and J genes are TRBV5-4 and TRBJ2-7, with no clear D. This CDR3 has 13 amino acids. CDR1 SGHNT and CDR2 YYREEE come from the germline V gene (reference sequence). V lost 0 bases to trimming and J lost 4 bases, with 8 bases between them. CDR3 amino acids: CASSLDAEYEQYF. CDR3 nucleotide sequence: TGTGCCAGCAGCTTGGATGCGGAATACGAGCAGTACTTC.